These 14 T cell receptor beta chains share one sample of origin, sequenced in a study of blood T cell repertoires in COVID-19. The data were produced by immunoSEQ multiplex PCR, yet TCRdb's version contains in-frame clones alone and is incomplete. The sample holds approximately 44,000 clones; around 92% are singletons and the top ten take about 12%. The sequenced sample consisted of peripheral blood. The source of these receptors is a human donor in a cohort sampled during active COVID-19.

The chain is built from TRBV5-1 and TRBJ2-2, with 14 bases fitting TRBD2. CDR1 is SGHRS and CDR2 is YFSETQ in the germline V gene. V lost 2 bases and J lost 5; bases outside the gene matches: 26. The CDR3 spans 24 residues. Written as DNA, the CDR3 is TGCGCCAGCAGCTTCTCCTACCTGAGCGTTCTCGGACTAGCGGGGGGTATGAGTACCGGGGAGCTGTTTTTT. Translation gives CASSFSYLSVLGLAGGMSTGELFF.

The chain recombines TRBV6-1 with TRBJ1-4; D may be TRBD1 (5 bases). The CDR3 covers 15 residues. Trimming shortened V by 2 bases and J by 2 bases, and 9 bases separated the two germline ends. In germline, CDR1 is MNHNS, CDR2 SASEGT. The CDR3 DNA follows: TGTGCCAGCAGTGAAAGGGGCATCACTAATGAAAAACTGTTTTTT. Encoded protein: CASSERGITNEKLFF.

This clone has only a few counts. The chain is built from TRBV5-6 and TRBJ2-2; no clear D. The ends were cut back, 0 bases at V and 6 bases at J, with 9 bases in the middle. Germline-derived CDR1 and CDR2 are SGHDT and YYEEEE. The CDR3 sequence is 14 residues long. The CDR3 loop is CASSLVLVAGELFF. CDR3 in DNA: TGTGCCAGCAGCTTGGTTTTAGTGGCCGGGGAGCTGTTTTTT. Full variable domain (missing parts from reference TRBV5-6 and TRBJ2-2): DAGVTQSPTHLIKTRGQQVTLRCSPKSGHDTVSWYQQALGQGPQFIFQYYEEEERQRGNFPDRFSGHQFPNYSSELNVNALLLGDSALYLCASSLVLVAGELFFGEGSRLTVL.

The chain joins TRBV9 to TRBJ1-2; the D gene is possibly TRBD1 (6 bases). Germline CDR1 SGDLS, CDR2 YYNGEE. Between the trimmed V and J ends, which lost 4 bases and 5 bases, there was a span of 18 bases. The CDR3 consists of 15 residues. The DNA of the CDR3 is TGTGCCAGCAGCCCCGACTCCGGGACACATTATGGCTACACCTTC. This encodes CASSPDSGTHYGYTF.

The J gene is TRBJ1-1, the V gene TRBV3-1 (or the pseudogene TRBV3-2), with 9 bases matching TRBD1. Germline CDR1 reads LGHDT; CDR2 reads YNNKEL (reference sequence). The J segment lost 12 bases and the V segment lost 2 bases, leaving 7 bases of the junction unmatched. This CDR3 has 13 residues. CDR3 nucleotide sequence: TGTGCCAGCAGCCAACTGAAGGGACAGGGAACTTTCTTT. As protein: CASSQLKGQGTFF.

The chain links TRBV4-3 to TRBJ1-1; no clear D gene. From germline, CDR1 is LGHNA and CDR2 YSLEER. The CDR3 totals 13 residues. Trimming stripped 3 bases from V and 3 bases from J, with 8 bases between. The CDR3 spells CASSQNPDTEAFF. The DNA of the CDR3 is TGCGCCAGCAGCCAGAACCCGGACACTGAAGCTTTCTTT.

This clone was seen only once. V gene TRBV7-2 combines with J gene TRBJ2-3; 12 positions agree with TRBD2. Trimming cost V 5 bases and J 8 bases; bases outside gene matches: 5. The CDR3 extends over 14 amino acids. CDR1 and CDR2 (germline): SGHTA, FQGNSA. Here the CDR3 reads CASSLRLAGATQYF. DNA of the CDR3: TGTGCCAGCAGCCTACGACTAGCGGGGGCTACGCAGTATTTT. The full variable domain, its missing parts supplied by reference TRBV7-2 and TRBJ2-3, is GAGVSQSPSNKVTEKGKDVELRCDPISGHTALYWYRQSLGQGLEFLIYFQGNSAPDKSGLPSDRFSAERTGGSVSTLTIQRTQQEDSAVYLCASSLRLAGATQYFGPGTRLTVL.

A single count supports this clone. The gene calls are TRBV25-1 and TRBJ2-5; TRBD2 aligns across 7 bases. The V and J ends lost 4 bases and 4 bases, in that order; junction bases with no gene match: 9. In germline, CDR1 is MGHDK, CDR2 SYGVNS. The CDR3 contains 15 residues. The CDR3 reads CASSVQRGVGETQYF. The CDR3 nucleotides read TGTGCCAGCAGTGTACAGCGGGGCGTCGGAGAGACCCAGTACTTC. Filled out from reference TRBV25-1 and TRBJ2-5, the complete variable domain reads EADIYQTPRYLVIGTGKKITLECSQTMGHDKMYWYQQDPGMELHLIHYSYGVNSTEKGDLSSESTVSRIRTEHFPLTLESARPSHTSQYLCASSVQRGVGETQYFGPGTRLLVL.

The V and J genes are TRBV28 and TRBJ1-1; 7 bases are a match to TRBD1. V lost 8 bases to trimming and J lost 1 base; unmatched junction nucleotides: 10. CDR3 size: 15 residues. Germline V gives CDR1 MDHEN, CDR2 SYDVKM. CDR3 sequence: CASRRVGGWNTEAFF. CDR3 DNA sequence: TGTGCCAGCCGTAGGGTAGGGGGCTGGAACACTGAAGCTTTCTTT. Full variable domain (missing parts from reference TRBV28 and TRBJ1-1): DVKVTQSSRYLVKRTGEKVFLECVQDMDHENMFWYRQDPGLGLRLIYFSYDVKMKEKGDIPEGYSVSREKKERFSLILESASTNQTSMYLCASRRVGGWNTEAFFGQGTRLTVV.

This sequence joins TRBV6-5 and TRBJ1-1, with a possible D match to TRBD1 (6 bases). The CDR3 spans 13 residues. CDR1 MNHEY and CDR2 SVGAGI come from the germline V gene. The V end lost 11 bases, the J end lost 1 base, and 14 bases lay between the germline ends. CDR3 DNA sequence: TGTGCCGCTAGTGGGGGCTGGAACACTGAAGCTTTCTTT. This encodes CAASGGWNTEAFF.

This chain uses TRBV28 with TRBJ2-4; 7 bases fit TRBD1. Germline CDR1 and CDR2: MDHEN and SYDVKM. Trimming at V came to 2 bases and at J to 16 bases, leaving 8 bases not matched to a gene. The CDR3 has 12 amino acids. The CDR3 DNA reads as TGTGCCAGCAGTTTACAGGGGGTCGCGGAATACTTC. Protein: CASSLQGVAEYF.

The chain has TRBV6-5 and TRBJ2-1, with D maybe TRBD2 (6 bases). CDR3 size: 16 residues. V dropped 2 bases and J dropped 7 bases, with 18 bases sitting between them. Germline V gene sequence: CDR1 MNHEY, CDR2 SVGAGI. CDR3 nucleotide sequence: TGTGCCAGCAGTTACCCTCGGAGGGCCGGTGGGAATGAGCAGTTCTTC. Amino acids: CASSYPRRAGGNEQFF.

The chain combines TRBV19 with TRBJ2-6; 11 bases agree with TRBD2. The CDR3 spans 18 residues. CDR1 and CDR2 (germline): LNHDA, SQIVND (reference sequence). V shed 6 bases and J 4 bases; nucleotides not matched to a gene: 11. Here the CDR3 DNA reads TGTGCCAGTAGCGCCCCCCTAGCGGGAGGCTCCGGGGCCAACGTCCTGACTTTC. This gives the protein CASSAPLAGGSGANVLTF.

This clone has only one observation. The rearrangement uses TRBV4-1 and TRBJ1-2, with TRBD1 matching over 11 bases. Germline CDR1 and CDR2: MGHRA and YSYEKL. J lost 6 bases, V lost 1 base, and 13 bases had no gene match. There are 18 residues in the CDR3. The CDR3 protein is CASSQVLPRRTGGNGYTF. The CDR3 DNA sequence: TGCGCCAGCAGCCAAGTTCTCCCCCGCCGGACAGGGGGCAATGGCTACACCTTC.